Given below is one T cell receptor (beta chain) in context. Its antigen is still unknown. Unique-molecular-identifier-tagged TCR beta cDNA libraries were used. Each CDR3 protein is one row after TCRdb ran MiXCR on the PCR reads. The table lists some 500,000 distinct CDR3 sequences, roughly 45% of them singletons. The data were obtained in a study of post-analysis software for immune sequencing data. Study-wide results and limits: Four or five TRBV segments, TRBV5-6, TRBV5-1 and TRBV20-1 among them, were found more frequent in patients than controls. Controls showed significantly higher normalized Chao1 diversity than did multiple sclerosis patients.

The CDR3 sequence is 15 residues long. Germline CDR1 and CDR2: DFQATT and SNEGSKA (reference sequence). The germline V and J ends were trimmed by 1 base and 5 bases, with 15 bases remaining between them. The clonotype comes from a girl aged 5 to 17 with multiple sclerosis. The sample comprised blood. The chain links TRBV20-1 to TRBJ2-1; tentative D call: TRBD1 (5 bases). CDR3 DNA: TGCAGTGCTAGAGGCCTAGAAAGGGGTGACAATGAGCAGTTCTTC. It yields the protein CSARGLERGDNEQFF.